This entry features one T cell receptor (beta chain) sequence. This sample is part of a study of CD8+ T cells in alopecia areata. It was cDNA, reverse transcribed from extracted RNA, that served as the sequencing template. The assay was immunoSEQ multiplex PCR, and TCRdb's table has in-frame clones only and misses some. The sample shows 150,000 or so clones, roughly 65% of them seen only once. Treatment described: oral pan-JAK inhibitor, 5-10 mg twice daily. From germline, CDR1 is SGHRS and CDR2 YFSETQ. The CDR3 totals 14 residues. This sequence was found in a human donor with alopecia areata. The sample in question was CD4+ T cells sorted from blood, obtained at week 4, from a patient treated with tofacitinib. V usage is TRBV5-1 and J usage is TRBJ2-5, with D hard to call. The J call is uncertain, as TRBJ2-7 better fits the DNA end. The CDR3 region is CASSLENIVGEQYF. The CDR3 nucleotides read TGCGCCAGCAGCTTGGAGAATATAGTTGGCGAGCAGTACTTC.